What follows are 28 T cell receptor beta chains derived from one specimen sequenced in a study of cytomegalovirus exposure and HLA in healthy donors. PCR was performed using 60 Vbeta and 13 Jbeta primers. Sequenced by immunoSEQ multiplex PCR; TCRdb stores in-frame clones only, minus some. This sample has about 160,000 clones, with more than 70% found just once. Material for sequencing was PBMCs. These receptors came from a woman aged 45-65 years in good health and CMV-seropositive.

This chain links TRBV7-6 with TRBJ2-1; 7 bases fit TRBD2. V lost 5 bases to trimming and J lost 6 bases; unmatched junction nucleotides: 10. This CDR3 is built from 15 residues. The germline V gene encodes CDR1 SGHVS and CDR2 FNYEAQ. The CDR3 region is CASSPNRGRANEQFF. The CDR3 coding sequence is TGTGCCAGCAGCCCGAATCGGGGGAGGGCCAATGAGCAGTTCTTC.

This chain connects TRBV9 to TRBJ2-5; TRBD2 might be the D (6 bases). Germline-derived CDR1 and CDR2 are SGDLS and YYNGEE. This CDR3 is built from 15 residues. The germline V and J ends were trimmed by 2 bases and 4 bases, with 15 bases remaining between them. The CDR3 region is CASSVSGVTGETQYF. The CDR3 DNA reads as TGTGCCAGCAGCGTTTCGGGGGTTACGGGAGAGACCCAGTACTTC.

J is TRBJ1-2 and V is TRBV4-1; TRBD1 matches 8 bases. The germline V gene has CDR1 MGHRA and CDR2 YSYEKL. The CDR3 is 13 amino acids. J gave up 3 bases and V 4 bases, and 1 base lay outside the gene matches. CDR3 in DNA: TGCGCCAGCAGCCCAGGGGGCGACTATGGCTACACCTTC. Translation: CASSPGGDYGYTF.

The chain combines TRBV4-3 with TRBJ1-1; no firm D call. Germline lookup yields CDR1 LGHNA and CDR2 YSLEER. The CDR3 spans 16 residues. The ends were cut back, 0 bases at V and 4 bases at J, with 15 bases in the middle. The CDR3 loop reads CASSQDSLLGATEAFF. CDR3 bases: TGCGCCAGCAGCCAAGACTCGCTACTAGGCGCCACTGAAGCTTTCTTT.

The chain combines TRBV7-9 with TRBJ2-3; TRBD1 agrees at 9 bases. The CDR3 runs to 14 residues. Losses at the gene ends were 5 bases for V and 3 bases for J; bases not matched to a gene: 3. CDR1 is SEHNR, CDR2 FQNEAQ, per germline (reference sequence). The CDR3 nucleotides read TGTGCCAGCAGCAGACAGGGGGAAACAGATACGCAGTATTTT. This sequence encodes CASSRQGETDTQYF.

As to this clone: This CDR3 is also generated by other DNA sequences in the sample. The chain combines TRBV7-2 with TRBJ2-1; TRBD2 matches at 7 bases. Germline assignment: CDR1 SGHTA and CDR2 FQGNSA. Trimming cost V 1 base and J 4 bases; bases outside gene matches: 4. The CDR3 has 15 amino acids. The CDR3 DNA sequence: TGTGCCAGCAGCTTAGGCGGGAGTAGATACAATGAGCAGTTCTTC. This codes for CASSLGGSRYNEQFF.

The V call is TRBV5-1, the J call TRBJ2-3; 11 bases match TRBD2. V dropped 1 base and J dropped 2; count of bases not matched to a gene: 3. The germline CDR1 and CDR2 sequences are SGHRS and YFSETQ. This CDR3 is 16 amino acids long. CDR3 protein: CASSLTSGSPTDTQYF. CDR3 in DNA: TGCGCCAGCAGCTTGACTAGCGGGAGCCCCACAGATACGCAGTATTTT.

The chain couples TRBV7-3 to TRBJ2-3, with no clear D. The germline V and J ends were trimmed by 5 bases and 6 bases, with 15 bases remaining between them. Germline lookup yields CDR1 SGHTA and CDR2 FQGTGA. CDR3 length equals 14 residues. DNA of the CDR3: TGTGCCAGCAGCCTGAGCCCCAACTCCGATACGCAGTATTTT. Encoded protein: CASSLSPNSDTQYF.

As concerns this clone: Its ends do not fully match the called genes, so a read error is possible. The chain has TRBV6-4 and TRBJ1-2; 9 bases match TRBD1. This CDR3 spans 14 amino acids. Germline CDR1 and CDR2: MRHNA and SNTAGT. The CDR3 DNA follows: TGTGCCAGCAGTCTTGAACCTGGGACAGGGCAATTTTCCTTC. This codes for CASSLEPGTGQFSF.

The sample holds a few counts of this clone. This chain uses TRBV7-2 with TRBJ2-7; 10 bases fit TRBD1. Germline V gene lookup returns CDR1 SGHTA and CDR2 FQGNSA. This CDR3 is built from 14 residues. After removal of 2 bases from V and 6 bases from J, the junction contained 4 bases not matched to a gene. CDR3 protein: CASSLRDRGREQYF. The DNA of the CDR3 is TGTGCCAGCAGCTTAAGGGACAGGGGACGCGAGCAGTACTTC.

The chain uses TRBV25-1 and TRBJ1-2, with 8 positions matching TRBD1. Per germline, CDR1 MGHDK and CDR2 SYGVNS. There are 13 residues in the CDR3. J gave up 3 bases and V 7 bases, and 4 bases lay outside the gene matches. The CDR3 region is CASIGQGYYGYTF. In DNA, the CDR3 is TGTGCCAGCATAGGACAGGGCTACTATGGCTACACCTTC.

The rearrangement joins TRBV4-1 to TRBJ2-5; 7 positions match TRBD2. With V trimmed by 4 bases and J by 5 bases, 10 bases remained unmatched. CDR1 and CDR2 from the germline V gene are MGHRA and YSYEKL. The length of the CDR3 is 15 residues. The CDR3: CASSRLALRDETQYF. For the CDR3, the DNA is TGCGCCAGCAGCCGACTAGCATTACGGGACGAGACCCAGTACTTC.

The gene calls are TRBV9 and TRBJ2-1; 7 bases fit TRBD1. Per the germline V gene, CDR1 is SGDLS and CDR2 is YYNGEE. V shed 2 bases and J 12 bases; nucleotides not matched to a gene: 14. This CDR3 contains 15 residues. CDR3 loop: CASSVSQGEARGQFF. The CDR3 nucleotides are TGTGCCAGCAGCGTGAGCCAGGGGGAAGCCAGGGGGCAGTTCTTC.

The J gene is TRBJ1-5, the V gene TRBV10-1; possible D gene TRBD1, 6 bases. Per the germline V gene, CDR1 is WNHNN and CDR2 is SYGVQD (reference sequence). This CDR3 region has 17 residues. Trimming took off 8 bases at V and 6 bases at J, with 26 bases between the two ends. For the CDR3, the DNA is TGCGCCAGCCCGGGGGGCAGGGGATCGAGCCGGGGTCAGCCCCAGCATTTT. It specifies CASPGGRGSSRGQPQHF.

The J gene is TRBJ1-1, the V gene TRBV5-1, with unresolved D. V shed 2 bases and J shed 1 base, with 9 bases lying between them. Germline assignment: CDR1 SGHRS and CDR2 YFSETQ. There are 14 residues in the CDR3. As DNA, the CDR3 is TGCGCCAGCAGCTTCGAGGGATGGAACACTGAAGCTTTCTTT. Translation: CASSFEGWNTEAFF.

The chain uses TRBV15 and TRBJ2-7, with 7 bases matching TRBD1. In germline, CDR1 is LNHNV, CDR2 YYDKDF (reference sequence). Trimming removed 6 bases from V and 7 bases from J; junction bases left unmatched: 24. This CDR3 spans 18 amino acids. The CDR3 DNA reads as TGTGCCACCAGTTCAAGTACCCAAGGACAGGTTCTTGGGGGAGAGCAGTACTTC. The encoded protein is CATSSSTQGQVLGGEQYF. The whole variable domain, remainder taken from reference TRBV15 and TRBJ2-7, is DAMVIQNPRYQVTQFGKPVTLSCSQTLNHNVMYWYQQKSSQAPKLLFHYYDKDFNNEADTPDNFQSRRPNTSFCFLDIRSPGLGDTAMYLCATSSSTQGQVLGGEQYFGPGTRLTVT.

The chain employs TRBV25-1 and TRBJ1-1; TRBD1 agrees at 7 bases. CDR1 MGHDK and CDR2 SYGVNS come from the germline V gene. The CDR3 has 12 amino acids. V lost 3 bases, J lost 11 bases, and 6 bases stayed unmatched. The CDR3 region is CASSDGTVMAFF. The CDR3 nucleotides read TGTGCCAGCAGTGACGGGACAGTGATGGCTTTCTTT.

The CDR3 loop is CASSRTSVHTDTQYF. The CDR3 region has the DNA TGTGCCAGCAGTCGGACTAGCGTCCACACAGATACGCAGTATTTT. The chain carries TRBV2 and TRBJ2-3; TRBD2 agrees at 9 bases. V lost 5 bases, J lost 2 bases, and 5 bases stayed unmatched. The length of the CDR3 is 15 residues. Looked up from germline, CDR1 is SNHLY and CDR2 is FYNNEI. The variable domain in full, completed from reference TRBV2 and TRBJ2-3, reads EPEVTQTPSHQVTQMGQEVILRCVPISNHLYFYWYRQILGQKVEFLVSFYNNEISEKSEIFDDQFSVERPDGSNFTLKIRSTKLEDSAMYFCASSRTSVHTDTQYFGPGTRLTVL.

The gene calls are TRBV5-1 and TRBJ2-5; D remains unclear. V lost 0 bases and J lost 1, with 7 bases in between. This CDR3 region has 14 residues. Germline V CDR1 and CDR2: SGHRS, YFSETQ. CDR3 protein: CASSLAGSQETQYF. The CDR3 nucleotides are TGCGCCAGCAGCTTGGCTGGCTCCCAAGAGACCCAGTACTTC.

The rearrangement uses TRBV27 and TRBJ2-1; TRBD2 matches 9 bases. Looked up from germline, CDR1 is MNHEY and CDR2 is SMNVEV (reference sequence). V shed 9 bases, J shed 2 bases, and the junction held 17 bases outside the gene matches. This CDR3 contains 18 residues. In DNA form, the CDR3 reads TGTGCCAGTACCTTATTCCGTAGCGGGAGCATCACCTACAATGAGCAGTTCTTC. Its translation: CASTLFRSGSITYNEQFF.

This chain links TRBV5-1 with TRBJ2-5; 8 bases are a match to TRBD1. CDR1 is SGHRS, CDR2 YFSETQ, per germline. V lost 0 bases and J lost 5; bases outside the gene matches: 6. This CDR3 is 15 amino acids long. CDR3 loop: CASSLEGRGHETQYF. The CDR3 DNA reads as TGCGCCAGCAGCTTGGAGGGCAGGGGGCACGAGACCCAGTACTTC.

This clone was picked up a small number of times. The V call is TRBV5-1, the J call TRBJ2-7; TRBD1 matches 12 bases. Germline V gene lookup returns CDR1 SGHRS and CDR2 YFSETQ. V gave up 4 bases and J gave up 4 bases; unmatched junction bases: 6. The length of the CDR3 is 15 residues. CDR3: CASSPRDRGRYEQYF. In DNA form, the CDR3 reads TGCGCCAGCAGCCCCCGGGACAGGGGGCGATACGAGCAGTACTTC.

This sequence joins TRBV7-3 and TRBJ2-2; D call uncertain. The germline V gene has CDR1 SGHTA and CDR2 FQGTGA. Trimming cost V 5 bases and J 1 base, with 5 bases left between them. The CDR3 loop spans 13 amino acids. DNA of the CDR3: TGTGCCAGCAGCCATAGGAACACCGGGGAGCTGTTTTTT. Protein: CASSHRNTGELFF.

The V and J genes are TRBV5-5 and TRBJ2-5, with a tentative D call TRBD1 (5 bases). The CDR3 is 12 amino acids. CDR1 SGHKS and CDR2 YYEKEE come from the germline V gene (reference sequence). V lost 7 bases, J lost 3 bases, and 10 bases lay in between. The CDR3 reads CASRQGEETQYF. CDR3 sequence (DNA): TGTGCCAGCCGTCAAGGGGAAGAGACCCAGTACTTC. The variable domain in full, with the rest retrieved from reference TRBV5-5 and TRBJ2-5, is DAGVTQSPTHLIKTRGQQVTLRCSPISGHKSVSWYQQVLGQGPQFIFQYYEKEERGRGNFPDRFSARQFPNYSSELNVNALLLGDSALYLCASRQGEETQYFGPGTRLLVL.

The gene calls are TRBV6-1 and TRBJ2-2, with a possible D match to TRBD1 (6 bases). Germline CDR1 MNHNS, CDR2 SASEGT. The V end was cut by 10 bases, the J end by 2 bases, with 17 bases between. This CDR3 spans 15 amino acids. The CDR3 DNA reads TGTGCCACCCGCACCGGGACAATTAACACCGGGGAGCTGTTTTTT. As protein: CATRTGTINTGELFF.

This chain connects TRBV11-2 to TRBJ1-5; D perhaps matches TRBD1 (5 bases). Germline V CDR1 and CDR2: SGHAT, FQNNGV. The CDR3 has 15 amino acids. The V and J ends lost 5 bases and 2 bases respectively, with 13 bases between them. CDR3 sequence: CASSPTSGRNQPQHF. The CDR3 nucleotides read TGTGCCAGCAGCCCCACGTCAGGGCGCAATCAGCCCCAGCATTTT.

The CDR3: CASSSGTGPYGGYTF. The CDR3, as DNA: TGTGCCAGCAGCTCCGGGACAGGACCGTACGGTGGCTACACCTTC. This sequence joins TRBV5-4 and TRBJ1-2; TRBD1 matches 8 bases. The germline V gene has CDR1 SGHNT and CDR2 YYREEE (reference sequence). CDR3 length equals 15 residues. Trimming cost V 3 bases and J 7 bases; bases outside gene matches: 11.

The chain recombines TRBV7-6 with TRBJ1-4; D unresolved. Germline values: CDR1 SGHVS, CDR2 FNYEAQ. The CDR3 length is 14 residues. V was pared by 3 bases and J by 5 bases, with 10 bases between. CDR3 nucleotides: TGTGCCAGCAGCTTTGGAGGGTACAATGAAAAACTGTTTTTT. Its translation is CASSFGGYNEKLFF.